What follows are 19 T cell receptor beta chains derived from one specimen sequenced in a study of human T cells and chemical hapten exposure. Via MiXCR, TCRdb re-called the RACE reads, giving one row per CDR3 protein. The sample holds fewer than 40,000 distinct CDR3 sequences, around 5% seen once. The time point denotes: healthy volunteer bleed at 6 weeks. The authors extracted total RNA from unfractionated whole blood. Source material: whole blood. The receptor source for this set is a human donor in good health. Some clones in this sample may be carry-over from other donors' samples.

This clonotype has more than one count but fewer than ten. V and J are TRBV18 and TRBJ1-2; a weak D match, TRBD1 (6 bases). Germline-derived CDR1 and CDR2 are KGHSH and LQKENI. Trimming removed 3 bases from V and 4 bases from J, with 15 bases in between. CDR3 length equals 15 residues. CDR3 region: CASSPPRTDGYGYTF. In DNA, the CDR3 is TGTGCCAGCTCACCTCCTCGGACAGACGGCTATGGCTACACCTTC.

At least ten counts were recorded for this clonotype. The rearrangement joins TRBV15 to TRBJ2-3; D may correspond to TRBD1 or TRBD2 (5 bases each). Germline values: CDR1 LNHNV, CDR2 YYDKDF (reference sequence). V was cut by 1 base and J by 1 base, with 15 bases left in between. This CDR3 spans 17 amino acids. The DNA of the CDR3 is TGTGCCACCAGCAGAGGGGACGGACCGCTTGGCACAGATACGCAGTATTTT. Translating it yields CATSRGDGPLGTDTQYF.

This clonotype was observed at least ten times. The CDR3 loop reads CASGFGKGGGGITNYGYTF. The DNA for the CDR3 is TGTGCTAGTGGTTTTGGGAAAGGCGGCGGGGGTATAACTAACTATGGCTACACCTTC. V gene TRBV12-5 combines with J gene TRBJ1-2, with a weak D call TRBD1 (5 bases). Per germline, CDR1 LGHNT and CDR2 FRNRAP. Trimming removed 3 bases at V and 0 bases at J, with 23 bases between. CDR3 length equals 19 residues.

By share, this clonotype counts as medium-sized. The rearrangement uses TRBV29-1 and TRBJ2-1; no clear D gene. V was cut by 0 bases and J by 8 bases, with 17 bases left in between. CDR1 is SQVTM and CDR2 is ANQGSEA in the germline V gene. The CDR3 has 15 residues. The CDR3 loop is CSVEEPGKVFDEQFF. DNA of the CDR3: TGCAGCGTTGAAGAGCCAGGAAAAGTATTCGATGAGCAGTTCTTC.

This clonotype has ten or more counts. The J gene is TRBJ2-7, the V gene TRBV7-9; D possibly matches TRBD1 or TRBD2 (6 bases each). Looked up from germline, CDR1 is SEHNR and CDR2 is FQNEAQ (reference sequence). Between the trimmed V and J ends, which lost 1 base and 2 bases, there was a span of 18 bases. The CDR3 is 17 amino acids. This CDR3 is CASSLGSEGVAAYEQYF. DNA of the CDR3: TGTGCCAGCAGCTTAGGCTCAGAGGGGGTAGCGGCCTACGAGCAGTACTTC. The full variable domain, rest sourced from reference TRBV7-9 and TRBJ2-7, is DTGVSQNPRHKITKRGQNVTFRCDPISEHNRLYWYRQTLGQGPEFLTYFQNEAQLEKSRLLSDRFSAERPKGSFSTLEIQRTEQGDSAMYLCASSLGSEGVAAYEQYFGPGTRLTVT.

This clonotype occurred many times. The chain couples TRBV10-2 to TRBJ2-3; D possibly corresponds to TRBD2 (5 bases). The CDR3 extends over 14 amino acids. Germline V CDR1 and CDR2: WSHSY, SAAADI. Trimming shortened V by 6 bases and J by 5 bases, and 15 bases separated the two germline ends. CDR3 sequence: CASRHGDSVDTQYF. The CDR3 DNA reads as TGCGCCAGCAGGCACGGGGATTCAGTAGATACGCAGTATTTT.

The sample holds many counts of this clonotype. The chain links TRBV6-5 to TRBJ1-6; D uncertain. The CDR3 is 16 residues long. V was pared by 2 bases and J by 0 bases, with 8 bases between. Germline-derived CDR1 and CDR2 are MNHEY and SVGAGI. This chain's CDR3 is CASSYGQSSYNSPLHF. The CDR3 bases are TGTGCCAGCAGTTACGGGCAGAGCTCCTATAATTCACCCCTCCACTTT.

This clonotype has ten or more counts. The chain couples TRBV20-1 to TRBJ2-1; 16 bases fit TRBD2. This CDR3 has 13 amino acids. V lost 6 bases, J lost 12 bases, and 5 bases stayed unmatched. From germline, CDR1 is DFQATT and CDR2 SNEGSKA (reference sequence). CDR3: CSASGLAGGGQFF. CDR3 DNA sequence: TGCAGTGCGTCGGGACTAGCGGGGGGGGGGCAGTTCTTC.

The sample holds many counts of this clonotype. This chain links TRBV29-1 with TRBJ1-5, with 7 bases that match TRBD1. The J segment lost 4 bases and the V segment lost 4 bases, leaving 4 bases of the junction unmatched. The CDR3 consists of 13 residues. CDR1 SQVTM and CDR2 ANQGSEA come from the germline V gene. Written as DNA, the CDR3 is TGCAGCGTTGGGGGACAGTTTAATCAGCCCCAGCATTTT. Its translation: CSVGGQFNQPQHF.

The sample holds many counts of this clonotype. V is TRBV5-1 and J is TRBJ2-7, with 7 bases that match TRBD1. Losses at the gene ends were 0 bases for V and 2 bases for J; bases not matched to a gene: 5. Per germline, CDR1 SGHRS and CDR2 YFSETQ. This CDR3 is built from 15 residues. This CDR3 reads CASSLARDSPYEQYF. The CDR3 bases are TGCGCCAGCAGCTTGGCCCGGGACAGTCCCTACGAGCAGTACTTC.

There are a few counts of this clonotype. The V call is TRBV7-9, the J call TRBJ2-7; D gene unclear. Germline CDR1 reads SEHNR; CDR2 reads FQNEAQ (reference sequence). Trimming took off 7 bases at V and 2 bases at J, with 15 bases between the two ends. The CDR3 is 14 amino acids. CDR3 sequence reads: CASIPPDWPYEQYF. The DNA for the CDR3 is TGTGCCAGCATCCCACCCGACTGGCCCTACGAGCAGTACTTC. The full variable domain, in which reference TRBV7-9 and TRBJ2-7 provide the parts outside the CDR3, is DTGVSQNPRHKITKRGQNVTFRCDPISEHNRLYWYRQTLGQGPEFLTYFQNEAQLEKSRLLSDRFSAERPKGSFSTLEIQRTEQGDSAMYLCASIPPDWPYEQYFGPGTRLTVT.

This clonotype has a count of ten or more. The chain joins TRBV6-5 to TRBJ2-3; TRBD2 agrees at 7 bases. V lost 0 bases and J lost 7; bases outside the gene matches: 4. Germline assignment: CDR1 MNHEY and CDR2 SVGAGI. The CDR3 is 14 amino acids. This chain's CDR3 is CASSYSKGGYTQYF. For the CDR3, the DNA is TGTGCCAGCAGTTACTCGAAGGGAGGGTATACGCAGTATTTT.

This chain links TRBV28 with TRBJ1-5; the match to TRBD1 covers 9 bases. Germline CDR1 MDHEN, CDR2 SYDVKM. V lost 6 bases to trimming and J lost 7 bases; unmatched junction nucleotides: 13. CDR3 size: 16 residues. The CDR3 spells CASSRPGTGSGQPQHF. CDR3 nucleotides: TGTGCCAGCAGCCGACCCGGGACAGGGAGCGGGCAGCCCCAGCATTTT.

This clonotype showed up many times. The chain employs TRBV27 and TRBJ1-1; 9 nucleotides match TRBD1. This CDR3 is built from 15 residues. Germline assignment: CDR1 MNHEY and CDR2 SMNVEV (reference sequence). The V and J ends lost 4 bases and 4 bases, in that order; junction bases with no gene match: 7. In DNA, the CDR3 is TGTGCCAGCAGTTCGGGACAGGGTATCTCCACTGAAGCTTTCTTT. Translated, it gives CASSSGQGISTEAFF.

This clonotype showed up many times. The CDR3 here is CASSLSPDTYEQYF. The CDR3 coding sequence is TGTGCCAGCAGCTTATCTCCTGACACCTACGAGCAGTACTTC. This chain uses TRBV7-2 with TRBJ2-7; D is unresolved. The V end lost 2 bases, the J end lost 2 bases, and 10 bases lay between the germline ends. CDR3 length equals 14 residues. CDR1 SGHTA and CDR2 FQGNSA come from the germline V gene. Full variable domain (outside the CDR3, taken from reference TRBV7-2 and TRBJ2-7): GAGVSQSPSNKVTEKGKDVELRCDPISGHTALYWYRQSLGQGLEFLIYFQGNSAPDKSGLPSDRFSAERTGGSVSTLTIQRTQQEDSAVYLCASSLSPDTYEQYFGPGTRLTVT.

This clonotype was seen repeatedly, ten times or more. This chain joins TRBV28 and TRBJ1-6; D is ambiguous. Trimming stripped 2 bases from V and 4 bases from J, with 6 bases between. This CDR3 is built from 14 residues. CDR1 and CDR2 (germline): MDHEN, SYDVKM. This CDR3 is CASSLEDYNSPLHF. The CDR3 nucleotides are TGTGCCAGCAGTTTAGAGGATTATAATTCACCCCTCCACTTT.

J is TRBJ1-4 and V is TRBV7-2, with D perhaps TRBD1 (6 bases). Germline CDR1 is SGHTA and CDR2 is FQGNSA. There are 13 residues in the CDR3. V lost 5 bases and J 6 bases, leaving 10 bases between the germline ends. For the CDR3, the DNA is TGTGCCAGCAGCGAAAACAGGGATGAAAAACTGTTTTTT. It codes for CASSENRDEKLFF.

This clonotype was detected many times. The rearrangement joins TRBV20-1 to TRBJ1-1; the D gene is possibly TRBD1 (5 bases). V was shortened by 5 bases and J by 11 bases, with 18 bases between the two germline ends. Looked up from germline, CDR1 is DFQATT and CDR2 is SNEGSKA (reference sequence). CDR3 length equals 12 residues. CDR3: CSALRPRGTAFF. CDR3 DNA: TGCAGTGCTCTTAGACCTAGAGGGACGGCTTTCTTT.

This clonotype has a count of ten or more. This chain joins TRBV28 and TRBJ2-1; D unclear. The CDR3 contains 14 residues. Germline CDR1 and CDR2: MDHEN and SYDVKM. Trimming removed 4 bases at V and 4 bases at J, with 11 bases between. The CDR3 reads CASSYAGSYNEQFF. The CDR3 DNA is TGTGCCAGCAGTTATGCAGGTTCTTACAATGAGCAGTTCTTC. The full variable domain, with the rest looked up from reference TRBV28 and TRBJ2-1, is DVKVTQSSRYLVKRTGEKVFLECVQDMDHENMFWYRQDPGLGLRLIYFSYDVKMKEKGDIPEGYSVSREKKERFSLILESASTNQTSMYLCASSYAGSYNEQFFGPGTRLTVL.